Presented here are 4 T cell receptor beta chains from one specimen sequenced in a study of identical twins. TCRdb re-derived calls from the 5' RACE reads in MiXCR, one entry per CDR3 protein. The sample records about 720,000 distinct CDR3 sequences, under 9% being singletons. These data also formed part of another study, on yellow fever vaccine responses in identical twins.

The sequenced sample was PBMCs. Receptors were obtained from a woman between 18 and 29 years old in good health.

This clonotype has more than one count but fewer than ten. The chain combines TRBV6-5 with TRBJ2-2; tentatively, D is TRBD1 (6 bases). Germline V gene data show CDR1 as MNHEY and CDR2 as SVGAGI. The CDR3 runs to 18 residues. V was pared by 0 bases and J by 6 bases, with 20 bases between. Written as DNA, the CDR3 is TGTGCCAGCAGTTACTCTAAACGACAGGCGCTGAGCGCCGGGGAGCTGTTTTTT. Protein product: CASSYSKRQALSAGELFF.

This clonotype has a handful of counts. The CDR3 region is CAISETGTGLYEQYF. The CDR3 coding sequence is TGTGCCATCAGTGAAACCGGGACAGGACTTTACGAGCAGTACTTC. The gene calls are TRBV10-3 and TRBJ2-7, with 8 bases lining up with TRBD1. CDR1 ENHRY and CDR2 SYGVKD come from the germline V gene. V shed 3 bases, J shed 4 bases, and the junction held 8 bases outside the gene matches. This CDR3 is built from 15 residues.

This clonotype was observed at least ten times. The rearrangement uses TRBV29-1 and TRBJ2-1; 11 bases agree with TRBD2. The V gene's germline CDR1 is SQVTM and CDR2 ANQGSEA. V was pared by 4 bases and J by 7 bases, with 6 bases of the junction left unmatched. This CDR3 is built from 14 residues. The CDR3 region has the DNA TGCAGCGTTGTTCTAGCGGGAGGCGGGAATGAGCAGTTCTTC. Protein: CSVVLAGGGNEQFF.

The sample holds many counts of this clonotype. V and J are TRBV25-1 and TRBJ2-7; 8 bases fit TRBD1. The CDR3 spans 14 residues. After removal of 4 bases from V and 3 bases from J, the junction contained 5 bases not matched to a gene. The germline gives CDR1 MGHDK, CDR2 SYGVNS. The CDR3 nucleotides read TGTGCCAGCAGTGTAGGGACAGGCTACTACGAGCAGTACTTC. Its translation is CASSVGTGYYEQYF.